These 12 T cell receptor beta chains were all obtained from the same sample, sequenced in a study of blood T cell repertoires in COVID-19. TCRdb keeps only in-frame clones here, not all; method: immunoSEQ multiplex PCR. This sample has 200,000 to 250,000 clones, with roughly 85% found just once. Sequencing was carried out using peripheral blood. These receptors all come from a woman younger than 30 who had recovered from COVID-19.

The chain combines TRBV5-4 with TRBJ2-1, with 14 bases matching TRBD2. Germline trimming cut 0 bases from V and 9 bases from J; bases unmatched to any gene: 8. The CDR3 covers 17 residues. Germline CDR1 and CDR2: SGHNT and YYREEE (reference sequence). The DNA for the CDR3 is TGTGCCAGCAGCTTGGCCTCCGGGACTAGCGGGAGACTTGAGCAGTTCTTC. This translates into CASSLASGTSGRLEQFF.

To note about this clone: The germline gene is not matched at one end of the junction; a read error may be the cause. The CDR3, as DNA: TGTGTCAGCAGCCATGACAGGGGTGTAAATACTGAAGCTTTCTTT. It translates to CVSSHDRGVNTEAFF. The chain recombines TRBV13 with TRBJ1-1, with TRBD1 identical over 8 bases. The germline CDR1 and CDR2 sequences are PRHDT and FYEKMQ (reference sequence). This CDR3 contains 15 residues. Together with reference TRBV13 and TRBJ1-1, the CDR3 gives the full variable domain: AAGVIQSPRHLIKEKRETATLKCYPIPRHDTVYWYQQGPGQDPQFLISFYEKMQSDKGSIPDRFSAQQFSDYHSELNMSSLELGDSALYFCVSSHDRGVNTEAFFGQGTRLTVV.

V is TRBV6-5 and J is TRBJ1-2, with D tentatively TRBD1 (5 bases). Germline V gene sequence: CDR1 MNHEY, CDR2 SVGAGI. V dropped 7 bases and J dropped 1 base, with 16 bases sitting between them. This CDR3 region has 15 residues. As DNA, the CDR3 is TGTGCCAGCACCGACTTCGGGGGAGGTAACTATGGCTACACCTTC. This gives the protein CASTDFGGGNYGYTF.

This clone appeared many times. V and J are TRBV4-3 and TRBJ1-4; D gene ambiguous. Trimming shortened V by 1 base and J by 3 bases, and 9 bases separated the two germline ends. Per the germline V gene, CDR1 is LGHNA and CDR2 is YSLEER. This CDR3 has 15 residues. The CDR3 here is CASSQAGRPNEKLFF. The CDR3 nucleotides read TGCGCCAGCAGCCAAGCTGGGAGGCCTAATGAAAAACTGTTTTTT.

The rearrangement links TRBV30 to TRBJ2-3, with 7 positions matching TRBD1. Germline trimming cut 4 bases from V and 4 bases from J; bases unmatched to any gene: 11. The germline CDR1 and CDR2 sequences are GTSNPN and SVGIG (reference sequence). The CDR3 runs to 15 residues. CDR3 sequence: CAWNRQGVGADTQYF. In DNA form, the CDR3 reads TGTGCCTGGAATAGGCAGGGGGTCGGAGCAGATACGCAGTATTTT.

This rearrangement joins TRBV12-3 or TRBV12-4 to TRBJ1-1; no clear D. The CDR3 spans 13 residues. Trimming left V 1 base short and J 8 bases short, with 11 bases between. The CDR3 region is CASSLEEGMEAFF. CDR3 DNA: TGTGCCAGCAGTTTAGAAGAGGGAATGGAAGCTTTCTTT.

The V call is TRBV5-1, the J call TRBJ2-7, with D possibly being TRBD1 (6 bases). This CDR3 has 17 residues. V dropped 1 base and J dropped 0 bases, with 17 bases sitting between them. CDR1 and CDR2 from the germline V gene are SGHRS and YFSETQ. The CDR3 region is CASSLIPSGENSYEQYF. The CDR3 nucleotides are TGCGCCAGCAGCTTGATCCCTTCAGGGGAGAACTCCTACGAGCAGTACTTC.

The V and J genes are TRBV11-2 and TRBJ2-5, with 10 bases fitting TRBD2. CDR3 size: 18 residues. Germline V CDR1 and CDR2: SGHAT, FQNNGV. Trimming took 4 bases from V and 4 from J; bases not matched to a gene: 15. The CDR3 here is CASSSLSPSSGRGETQYF. In DNA form, the CDR3 reads TGTGCCAGCAGCTCCTTATCCCCTTCTAGCGGGAGAGGAGAGACCCAGTACTTC.

The chain joins TRBV7-3 to TRBJ1-1; D is ambiguous. Germline assignment: CDR1 SGHTA and CDR2 FQGTGA. V was clipped by 2 bases and J by 1 base, with 8 bases between them. The CDR3 sequence is 14 residues long. CDR3 bases: TGTGCCAGCAGCTTAGAGTCAGGGAACACTGAAGCTTTCTTT. Translating gives CASSLESGNTEAFF.

The V gene is TRBV9, the J gene TRBJ2-5; D is perhaps TRBD1 (6 bases). The CDR3 spans 13 residues. Trimming removed 2 bases at V and 4 bases at J, with 9 bases between. Germline values: CDR1 SGDLS, CDR2 YYNGEE. The CDR3 DNA follows: TGTGCCAGCAGCGTTACACAGGGAGAGACCCAGTACTTC. It encodes CASSVTQGETQYF. Full variable domain (remainder filled in from reference TRBV9 and TRBJ2-5): DSGVTQTPKHLITATGQRVTLRCSPRSGDLSVYWYQQSLDQGLQFLIQYYNGEERAKGNILERFSAQQFPDLHSELNLSSLELGDSALYFCASSVTQGETQYFGPGTRLLVL.

In this sample, this clone turned up once. The genes are TRBV9 and TRBJ2-1; a weak D match, TRBD2 (5 bases). CDR3 length: 15 amino acids. Between the trimmed V and J ends, which lost 3 bases and 0 bases, there was a span of 10 bases. Germline loops: CDR1 SGDLS, CDR2 YYNGEE. CDR3 protein: CASSASHSSYNEQFF. CDR3 nucleotide sequence: TGTGCCAGCAGCGCTAGCCACAGCTCCTACAATGAGCAGTTCTTC. The full variable domain, rest sourced from reference TRBV9 and TRBJ2-1, is DSGVTQTPKHLITATGQRVTLRCSPRSGDLSVYWYQQSLDQGLQFLIQYYNGEERAKGNILERFSAQQFPDLHSELNLSSLELGDSALYFCASSASHSSYNEQFFGPGTRLTVL.

The sample holds one count of this clone. J is TRBJ2-3 and V is TRBV18; D uncertain. The germline V gene has CDR1 KGHSH and CDR2 LQKENI. V was cut by 6 bases and J by 0 bases, with 19 bases left in between. CDR3 length: 17 residues. In DNA, the CDR3 is TGTGCCAGCTCCTTCTTGGATTATGAGGCAAGCACAGATACGCAGTATTTT. This translates into CASSFLDYEASTDTQYF. The full variable domain, with the rest looked up from reference TRBV18 and TRBJ2-3, is NAGVMQNPRHLVRRRGQEARLRCSPMKGHSHVYWYRQLPEEGLKFMVYLQKENIIDESGMPKERFSAEFPKEGPSILRIQQVVRGDSAAYFCASSFLDYEASTDTQYFGPGTRLTVL.